A selection of T cell receptor beta chains follows, all from one sample in a study of T-cell memory formation after mild COVID-19. One entry per CDR3 protein, called by TCRdb with MiXCR from the 5' RACE reads. The table has 300,000 to 400,000 distinct CDR3 sequences, 28% seen once. Sequencing was carried out using PBMCs or a T cell subset sorted from them (not recorded which). The receptors were sampled from an adult woman who had mild COVID-19 (a few samples of this study predate the infection). Cell type and time point are not known. Each CDR3 is given without its conserved first and last residue. Expanded clones get a size class; other rows say once, few or many, or leave the size out.

clone_size	v_call	j_call	cdr3_aa
few	TRBV18	TRBJ2-7	ASSRLRGEADEQY
few	TRBV12-5	TRBJ2-1	ASSGDWGNEQF
.	TRBV7-9	TRBJ2-3	ASSPGQMTDTQY
.	TRBV30	TRBJ1-2	AWSVGQGNYGYT
.	TRBV30	TRBJ2-3	AWSVGETSTDTQY
.	TRBV5-1	TRBJ1-1	ASGDRGDDTEAF
few	TRBV12-3/TRBV12-4	TRBJ1-1	ASSLDDRVRNTEAF
.	TRBV19	TRBJ2-7	ASSWDGTYEQY
.	TRBV20-1	TRBJ2-7	SALGQGAGEQY
few	TRBV29-1	TRBJ2-7	SVAGRLSDEQY
.	TRBV5-6	TRBJ2-1	ASSLASYSGSNEQF
.	TRBV24-1	TRBJ2-1	ATSFQGLEGEQF
.	TRBV5-1	TRBJ2-2	ASSLVSGTSNTGELF
.	TRBV7-9	TRBJ2-1	ASSLQTSGARDEQF
few	TRBV15	TRBJ2-3	ATSREKAAGITQY
.	TRBV11-2	TRBJ2-2	ASSLNPASPTGELF
.	TRBV5-4	TRBJ1-1	ASSLTGTDYYTEAF
many	TRBV9	TRBJ2-1	ASSNPSGLSYNEQF